What follows is one T cell receptor beta chain and its context. Its cognate antigen is unknown. The sample comes from a study of cytomegalovirus exposure and HLA in healthy donors. Study background: A subsequent analysis stated that the 120 or so validation repertoires were run on the same platform as the approximately 660 first-cohort repertoires. General study findings and limits: In a later analysis, first-cohort TCR clusters were found to tend to co-occur in the 130 or so validation repertoires. Rarity marked most TCR sequences, yet some public TCRs occurred in many donors.

Data came from immunoSEQ multiplex PCR; TCRdb stores just in-frame clones and leaves some out. The top ten clones hold 5.7% of a sample with 150,000 to 200,000 clones, roughly nine tenths of them seen once. The sample taken for sequencing was PBMCs. This receptor was obtained from a woman in her 30s in good health and CMV-seronegative.

This CDR3 reads CASSQVSGGRTDTQYF. Written as DNA, the CDR3 is TGTGCCAGCAGCCAAGTTAGCGGGGGTAGAACGGATACGCAGTATTTT. V and J are TRBV14 and TRBJ2-3, with 9 positions matching TRBD2. Germline-derived CDR1 and CDR2 are SGHDN and FVKESK. V lost 1 base and J lost 6; bases outside the gene matches: 8. The CDR3 extends over 16 amino acids.